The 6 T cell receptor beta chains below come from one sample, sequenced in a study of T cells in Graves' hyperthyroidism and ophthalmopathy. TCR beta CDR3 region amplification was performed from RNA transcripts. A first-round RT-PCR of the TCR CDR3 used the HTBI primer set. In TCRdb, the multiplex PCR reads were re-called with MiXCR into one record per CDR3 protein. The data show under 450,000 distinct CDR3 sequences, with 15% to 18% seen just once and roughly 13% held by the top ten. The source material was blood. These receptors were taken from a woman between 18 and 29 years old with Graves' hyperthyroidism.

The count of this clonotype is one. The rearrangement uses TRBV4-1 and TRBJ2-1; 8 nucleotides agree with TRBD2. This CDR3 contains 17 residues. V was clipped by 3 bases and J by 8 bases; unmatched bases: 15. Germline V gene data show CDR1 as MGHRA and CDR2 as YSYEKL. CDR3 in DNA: TGCGCCAGCAGCCATGCCCAAAGCGGGAGTCGCTGGGATGAGCAGTTCTTC. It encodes CASSHAQSGSRWDEQFF.

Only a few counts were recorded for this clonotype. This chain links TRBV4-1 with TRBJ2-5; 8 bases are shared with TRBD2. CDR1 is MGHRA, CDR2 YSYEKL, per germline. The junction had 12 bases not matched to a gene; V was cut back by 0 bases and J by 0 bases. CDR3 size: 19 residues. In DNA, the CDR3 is TGCGCCAGCAGCCAAGATTCCGGTAGCGGGGCACAGTACCAAGAGACCCAGTACTTC. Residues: CASSQDSGSGAQYQETQYF.

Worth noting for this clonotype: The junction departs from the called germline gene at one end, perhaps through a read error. CDR3 sequence: CASSQEGDLYQETQYF. The CDR3 DNA follows: TGCGCCAGCAGCCAAGAAGGGGACCTGTACCAAGAGACCCAGTACTTC. This rearrangement joins TRBV14 to TRBJ2-5; D may correspond to TRBD1 or TRBD2 (5 bases each). This CDR3 is 16 amino acids long. CDR1 and CDR2 from the germline V gene are SGHDN and FVKESK.

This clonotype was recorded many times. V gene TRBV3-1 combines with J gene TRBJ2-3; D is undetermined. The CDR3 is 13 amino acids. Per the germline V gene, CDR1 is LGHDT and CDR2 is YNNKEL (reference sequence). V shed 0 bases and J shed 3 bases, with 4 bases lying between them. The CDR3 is CASSQDSTDTQYF. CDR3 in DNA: TGTGCCAGCAGCCAAGATTCAACAGATACGCAGTATTTT.

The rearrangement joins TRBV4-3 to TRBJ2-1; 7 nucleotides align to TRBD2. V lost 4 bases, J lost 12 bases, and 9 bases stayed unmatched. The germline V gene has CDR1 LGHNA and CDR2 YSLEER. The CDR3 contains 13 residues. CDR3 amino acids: CASSPPAGVGQFF. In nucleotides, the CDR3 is TGCGCCAGCAGCCCCCCGGCGGGAGTCGGGCAGTTCTTC.

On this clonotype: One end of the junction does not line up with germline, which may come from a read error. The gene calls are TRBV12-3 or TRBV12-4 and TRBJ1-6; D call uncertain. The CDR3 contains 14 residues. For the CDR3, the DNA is TGTGCCAGCGGTTTGAAAGGGAAATGGTCACCCCTCCACTTT. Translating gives CASGLKGKWSPLHF.